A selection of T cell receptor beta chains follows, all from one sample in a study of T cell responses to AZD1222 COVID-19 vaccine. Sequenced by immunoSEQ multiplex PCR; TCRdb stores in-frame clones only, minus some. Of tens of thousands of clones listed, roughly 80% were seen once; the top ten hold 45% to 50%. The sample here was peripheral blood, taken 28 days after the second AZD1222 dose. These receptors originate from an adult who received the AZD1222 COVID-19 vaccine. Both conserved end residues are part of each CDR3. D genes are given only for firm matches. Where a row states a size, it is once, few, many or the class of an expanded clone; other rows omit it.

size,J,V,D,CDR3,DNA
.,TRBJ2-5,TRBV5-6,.,CASSSDDRQETQYF,TGTGCCAGCAGCTCCGATGACAGACAAGAGACCCAGTACTTC
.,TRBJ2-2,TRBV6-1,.,CASSEIRAGELFF,TGTGCCAGCAGTGAGATCCGTGCCGGGGAGCTGTTTTTT
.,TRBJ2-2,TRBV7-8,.,CASNDGEFSTGELFF,TGTGCCAGCAACGACGGGGAGTTCAGCACCGGGGAGCTGTTTTTT
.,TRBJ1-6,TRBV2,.,CASKRGSSGNSPLHF,TGTGCCAGCAAGCGAGGGAGCTCCGGAAATTCACCCCTCCACTTT
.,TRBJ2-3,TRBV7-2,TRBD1,CASSSPWGQGANTQYF,TGTGCCAGCAGCTCCCCATGGGGACAGGGGGCGAATACGCAGTATTTT
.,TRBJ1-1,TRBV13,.,CASSSGGTEAFF,TGTGCCAGCAGCTCCGGGGGAACTGAAGCTTTCTTT
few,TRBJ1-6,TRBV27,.,CASSFERPSSYNSPLHF,TGTGCCAGCAGTTTCGAGCGGCCTAGCTCCTATAATTCACCCCTCCACTTT
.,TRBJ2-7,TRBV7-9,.,CASSLARINEQYF,TGTGCCAGCAGCTTAGCGAGGATTAACGAGCAGTACTTC
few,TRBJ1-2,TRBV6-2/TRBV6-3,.,CASSLIDDWDYGYTF,TGTGCCAGCAGTCTCATAGACGACTGGGACTATGGCTACACCTTC
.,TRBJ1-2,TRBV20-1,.,CSAKKVEGYTF,TGCAGTGCTAAGAAAGTTGAGGGCTACACCTTC
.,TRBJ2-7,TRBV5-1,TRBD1,CASSLVGGTGYVEQYF,TGCGCCAGCAGCTTGGTGGGCGGGACAGGGTATGTCGAGCAGTACTTC
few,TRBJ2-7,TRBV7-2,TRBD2,CASRKGTSGNFEQYF,TGTGCCAGCAGAAAAGGGACTAGCGGGAATTTCGAGCAGTACTTC
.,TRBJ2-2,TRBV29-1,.,CSVETRGPGELFF,TGCAGCGTTGAAACCAGGGGCCCCGGGGAGCTGTTTTTT
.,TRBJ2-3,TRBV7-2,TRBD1,CASSIRTGGTDTQYF,TGTGCCAGCAGCATCAGGACAGGGGGAACAGATACGCAGTATTTT
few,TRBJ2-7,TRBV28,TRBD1,CASSLRTGATYEQYF,TGTGCCAGCAGCCTAAGGACAGGGGCGACCTACGAGCAGTACTTC
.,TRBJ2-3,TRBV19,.,CASSFGKTSTDTQYF,TGTGCCAGTAGTTTCGGGAAGACTTCCACAGATACGCAGTATTTT
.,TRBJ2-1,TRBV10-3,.,CAISVGQHEQFF,TGTGCCATCAGTGTTGGACAGCATGAGCAGTTCTTC
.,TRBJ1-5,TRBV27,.,CASQTGSNQPQHF,TGTGCCAGCCAGACAGGTAGCAATCAGCCCCAGCATTTT
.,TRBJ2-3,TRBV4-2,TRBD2,CASSQDLGAGQGTDTQYF,TGTGCCAGCAGCCAAGATCTAGGAGCGGGGCAAGGCACAGATACGCAGTATTTT
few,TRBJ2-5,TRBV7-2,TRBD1,CASSLGQGRLRETQYF,TGTGCCAGCAGCTTAGGACAGGGACGGTTGCGAGAGACCCAGTACTTC
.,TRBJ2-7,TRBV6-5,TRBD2,CASSYQIAGVTYEQYF,TGTGCCAGCAGTTACCAAATAGCGGGGGTAACCTACGAGCAGTACTTC
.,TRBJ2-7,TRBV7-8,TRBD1,CASSLYAGTGAYEQYF,TGTGCCAGCAGCTTATACGCCGGGACAGGAGCCTACGAGCAGTACTTC
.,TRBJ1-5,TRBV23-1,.,CASSQSIQQGGLQPQHF,TGCGCCAGCAGTCAATCGATTCAGCAGGGCGGTTTACAGCCCCAGCATTTT
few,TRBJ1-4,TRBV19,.,CASSWGTTNEKLFF,TGTGCCAGTAGTTGGGGTACAACTAATGAAAAACTGTTTTTT
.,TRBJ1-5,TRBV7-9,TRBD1,CASSPEAGGSNQPQHF,TGTGCCAGCAGCCCTGAGGCAGGGGGGAGCAATCAGCCCCAGCATTTT
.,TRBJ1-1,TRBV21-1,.,CASSTARQRVDTEAFF,TGTGCCAGCAGCACGGCCCGACAACGGGTAGACACTGAAGCTTTCTTT
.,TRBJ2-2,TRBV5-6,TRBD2,CASSLAYRTSGEGGELFF,TGTGCCAGCAGCTTGGCCTATAGGACTAGCGGCGAGGGCGGGGAGCTGTTTTTT